This T cell receptor beta chain was documented in a study of T cells in Graves' hyperthyroidism and ophthalmopathy. The study's findings and limits: Most thyroid clonotypes expanded above 0.001 appeared in blood too.

Note on this clonotype: Its antigen is currently unknown.

Using RNA transcripts as the source, TCR beta CDR3 regions were amplified. The TCR CDR3 first-round RT-PCR relied on the HTBI primer set. TCRdb reprocessed the multiplex PCR reads with MiXCR, giving one entry per CDR3 protein. The sample consists of under 350,000 distinct CDR3 sequences, roughly 15% of them appearing once. For the diagnoses, clinical symptoms, serum thyroxine and TRAb, thyroid ultrasound and orbital computed tomography were used. It was 10 ml of fresh peripheral blood that supplied the PBMCs. Source material: blood. The receptor was isolated from a woman in her thirties or forties with Graves' ophthalmopathy.

CDR3 sequence: CAISESGTQTGELFF. The CDR3 nucleotides are TGTGCCATCAGTGAGTCTGGGACGCAGACTGGGGAGCTGTTTTTT. The rearrangement links TRBV10-3 to TRBJ2-2; D tentatively reads TRBD1 or TRBD2 (5 bases each). This CDR3 comprises 15 residues. V lost 0 bases, J lost 8 bases, and 13 bases lay in between. The germline V gene encodes CDR1 ENHRY and CDR2 SYGVKD.